This T cell receptor (beta chain) was identified during a study of post-analysis software for immune sequencing data. In the study overall: Relapsing-remitting, secondary progressive and progressive-relapsing multiple sclerosis courses were included.

This clonotype turned up a few times. What it binds is unknown. CDR3 length: 14 amino acids. Trimming shortened V by 1 base and J by 6 bases, and 10 bases separated the two germline ends. Whole-study results and caveats: Patients had higher frequencies than controls of five or six TRBV segments, including TRBV5-6, TRBV5-1 and TRBV20-1.

Unique molecular identifiers had been added to the TCR beta cDNA libraries. One entry per CDR3 protein, called by TCRdb with MiXCR from the PCR reads. The sample carries about 570,000 distinct CDR3 sequences, about a third recorded once. The sequence was obtained from a girl between 2 and 17 years old with multiple sclerosis. The rearrangement uses TRBV12-3 or TRBV12-4 and TRBJ2-4; tentative D call: TRBD1 (5 bases). Input material: blood. CDR3 nucleotides: TGTGCCAGCAGTTTAGGAAGGCAGGGAAACATTCAGTACTTC. Its translation: CASSLGRQGNIQYF.